These 27 T cell receptor beta chains were sequenced from one sample in a study of T-cell memory formation after mild COVID-19. Each CDR3 protein is one row after TCRdb ran MiXCR on the 5' RACE reads. The table includes roughly 150,000 distinct CDR3 sequences, about 14% detected once. Material for sequencing was PBMCs or a T cell subset sorted from them (not recorded which). Receptor source: an adult woman who had mild COVID-19 (a few samples of this study predate the infection). Cell type and time point are not known.

The DNA of the CDR3 is TGTGCCAGCAGTTTGGTCCGGGAGATGGGGTATGAGCAGTTCTTC. Protein: CASSLVREMGYEQFF. This rearrangement joins TRBV27 to TRBJ2-1; tentatively, D is TRBD2 (6 bases). This CDR3 has 15 residues. The V gene lost 3 bases and the J gene lost 8 bases, with 17 bases spanning the gap. The V gene's germline CDR1 is MNHEY and CDR2 SMNVEV (reference sequence).

V usage is TRBV18 and J usage is TRBJ2-1; 8 bases are shared with TRBD2. Looked up from germline, CDR1 is KGHSH and CDR2 is LQKENI. The trim removed 3 bases at V and 3 bases at J, leaving 7 bases unmatched. CDR3 size: 16 residues. This chain's CDR3 is CASSPSSAGGYNEQFF. CDR3 in DNA: TGTGCCAGCTCACCCTCCTCGGCGGGAGGCTACAATGAGCAGTTCTTC.

In this sample, this clonotype turned up a few times. The chain carries TRBV20-1 and TRBJ2-5; TRBD1 aligns across 7 bases. V trimming: 3 bases; J trimming: 3 bases; junction bases outside the gene matches: 16. The CDR3 runs to 17 residues. CDR1 DFQATT and CDR2 SNEGSKA come from the germline V gene (reference sequence). Here the CDR3 reads CSARGDGNRGVEETQYF. CDR3 nucleotide sequence: TGCAGTGCTAGGGGCGATGGGAACAGGGGAGTCGAAGAGACCCAGTACTTC.

This clonotype came up a few times. The chain recombines TRBV12-3 or TRBV12-4 with TRBJ1-2, with a tentative D call TRBD1 (5 bases). The germline V and J ends were trimmed by 5 bases and 4 bases, with 14 bases remaining between them. The CDR3 totals 14 residues. CDR3 region: CASSPDGRGYGYTF. The CDR3 region has the DNA TGTGCCAGCAGTCCAGACGGAAGGGGCTATGGCTACACCTTC.

This chain's CDR3 is CASSAEGGPYEQYF. The CDR3 DNA reads as TGTGCCAGCAGCGCGGAGGGGGGCCCCTACGAGCAGTACTTC. The chain links TRBV9 to TRBJ2-7, with D possibly being TRBD1 or TRBD2 (6 bases each). Germline V CDR1 and CDR2: SGDLS, YYNGEE. The CDR3 is made up of 14 amino acids. Trimming removed 3 bases from V and 2 bases from J, with 12 bases in between.

This clonotype was seen a few times. CDR3: CASSLAPTSGQETQYF. CDR3 nucleotide sequence: TGTGCCAGCAGCTTAGCCCCGACTAGCGGTCAAGAGACCCAGTACTTC. The V gene is TRBV7-6, the J gene TRBJ2-5; TRBD2 aligns across 9 bases. Germline V lookup: CDR1 SGHVS, CDR2 FNYEAQ. This CDR3 region has 16 residues. V gave up 0 bases and J gave up 2 bases; unmatched junction bases: 4. The whole variable domain, remainder taken from reference TRBV7-6 and TRBJ2-5, is GAGVSQSPRYKVTKRGQDVALRCDPISGHVSLYWYRQALGQGPEFLTYFNYEAQQDKSGLPNDRFSAERPEGSISTLTIQRTEQRDSAMYRCASSLAPTSGQETQYFGPGTRLLVL.

The J gene is TRBJ2-2, the V gene TRBV27; a weak D match, TRBD1 (6 bases). The CDR3 sequence is 15 residues long. Germline CDR1 is MNHEY and CDR2 is SMNVEV (reference sequence). The ends were cut back, 2 bases at V and 6 bases at J, with 13 bases in the middle. DNA of the CDR3: TGTGCCAGCAGTTTAATTCAGGGGAGCGCCGGGGAGCTGTTTTTT. Translated: CASSLIQGSAGELFF.

The chain joins TRBV7-2 to TRBJ1-4, with D tentatively TRBD1 (5 bases). CDR1 is SGHTA and CDR2 is FQGNSA in the germline V gene. Trimming removed 5 bases at V and 5 bases at J, with 15 bases between. This CDR3 spans 15 amino acids. CDR3 region: CASSTWGYANEKLFF. CDR3 nucleotides: TGTGCCAGCAGCACATGGGGGTACGCGAATGAAAAACTGTTTTTT.

The gene calls are TRBV5-6 and TRBJ2-7; D possibly corresponds to TRBD2 (6 bases). The length of the CDR3 is 15 residues. The germline gives CDR1 SGHDT, CDR2 YYEEEE. Trimming took 2 bases from V and 4 from J, leaving 16 bases between them. The CDR3 loop is CASSFGAGNLYEQYF. The CDR3 DNA reads TGTGCCAGCAGCTTTGGGGCGGGAAACTTATACGAGCAGTACTTC. Full variable domain (missing parts from reference TRBV5-6 and TRBJ2-7): DAGVTQSPTHLIKTRGQQVTLRCSPKSGHDTVSWYQQALGQGPQFIFQYYEEEERQRGNFPDRFSGHQFPNYSSELNVNALLLGDSALYLCASSFGAGNLYEQYFGPGTRLTVT.

This clonotype came up a few times. The chain combines TRBV9 with TRBJ2-2, with TRBD2 identical over 7 bases. V was pared by 0 bases and J by 5 bases, with 7 bases of the junction left unmatched. This CDR3 spans 16 amino acids. CDR1 SGDLS and CDR2 YYNGEE come from the germline V gene. The CDR3 nucleotides are TGTGCCAGCAGCGTAGAGGGGCAGGGAGGGACCGGGGAGCTGTTTTTT. This gives the protein CASSVEGQGGTGELFF.

Only a few counts were recorded for this clonotype. V is TRBV6-5 and J is TRBJ2-1, with 13 nucleotides matching TRBD2. The CDR3 has 15 residues. The germline V gene encodes CDR1 MNHEY and CDR2 SVGAGI. The trim removed 6 bases at V and 5 bases at J, leaving 4 bases unmatched. CDR3 in amino acids: CASSDGLAGDNEQFF. The CDR3 DNA sequence: TGTGCCAGCAGCGACGGACTAGCGGGGGACAATGAGCAGTTCTTC.

The chain links TRBV20-1 to TRBJ2-7; weak D call: TRBD1 (5 bases). The V gene lost 5 bases and the J gene lost 3 bases, with 14 bases spanning the gap. The CDR3 covers 13 residues. CDR1 and CDR2 from the germline V gene are DFQATT and SNEGSKA (reference sequence). CDR3 sequence: CSASGAYDYEQYF. CDR3 nucleotide sequence: TGCAGTGCTTCTGGGGCGTATGACTACGAGCAGTACTTC.

This clonotype was seen a handful of times. The rearrangement uses TRBV30 and TRBJ1-1, with D hard to call. Germline values: CDR1 GTSNPN, CDR2 SVGIG (reference sequence). V lost 0 bases to trimming and J lost 1 base, with 6 bases between them. This CDR3 is 13 amino acids long. This CDR3 reads CAWSVHGNTEAFF. Here the CDR3 DNA reads TGTGCCTGGAGTGTACACGGGAACACTGAAGCTTTCTTT.

The table lists this clonotype with a few counts. The rearrangement joins TRBV6-5 to TRBJ2-7, with 7 bases identical to TRBD1. The germline gives CDR1 MNHEY, CDR2 SVGAGI. The junction had 15 bases not matched to a gene; V was cut back by 0 bases and J by 4 bases. This CDR3 is 18 amino acids long. In DNA, the CDR3 is TGTGCCAGCAGTTACTCGACGGGAATAGGGGGCCTAATATACGAGCAGTACTTC. This gives the protein CASSYSTGIGGLIYEQYF.

The CDR3 loop reads CASSADGRGTEAFF. The CDR3 DNA follows: TGTGCCAGCAGCGCGGACGGGAGGGGTACTGAAGCTTTCTTT. The chain employs TRBV7-9 and TRBJ1-1, with D tentatively TRBD1 (5 bases). Germline V gene sequence: CDR1 SEHNR, CDR2 FQNEAQ (reference sequence). With 5 bases removed from V and 5 bases from J, the gap between germline ends came to 15 bases. The CDR3 is made up of 14 amino acids.

The CDR3 DNA reads as TGTGCCAGCAGTTACGGAACTAGCAGGGGAGAGACCCAGTACTTC. Protein: CASSYGTSRGETQYF. V gene TRBV6-5 combines with J gene TRBJ2-5; D might be TRBD1 or TRBD2, each matching 6 bases. V gave up 2 bases and J gave up 4 bases, with 14 bases separating them. The germline V gene encodes CDR1 MNHEY and CDR2 SVGAGI. The CDR3 is made up of 15 amino acids.

V usage is TRBV6-2 or TRBV6-3 and J usage is TRBJ2-6, with D possibly being TRBD1 (6 bases). This CDR3 contains 15 residues. Trimming took 2 bases from V and 2 from J, leaving 7 bases between them. CDR1 MNHEY and CDR2 SVGEGT come from the germline V gene. This chain's CDR3 is CASSYQGTGANVLTF. DNA of the CDR3: TGTGCCAGCAGTTACCAGGGGACTGGGGCCAACGTCCTGACTTTC.

This clonotype has a count of ten or more. J is TRBJ2-3 and V is TRBV2; no clear D. The CDR3 contains 14 residues. Germline CDR1 SNHLY, CDR2 FYNNEI. The V gene lost 8 bases and the J gene lost 2 bases, with 14 bases spanning the gap. The CDR3 DNA sequence: TGTGCCAGCTTAGCCCGCCTTCCCACAGATACGCAGTATTTT. It yields the protein CASLARLPTDTQYF.

A few counts support this clonotype. The rearrangement joins TRBV20-1 to TRBJ2-1, with TRBD2 matching over 16 bases. With V trimmed by 5 bases and J by 12 bases, 10 bases remained unmatched. Germline V gives CDR1 DFQATT, CDR2 SNEGSKA (reference sequence). This CDR3 region has 15 residues. The CDR3, as DNA: TGCAGTGCTGGGGAAGGGACTAGCGGGAGGGCAGGGCAGTTCTTC. It is translated as CSAGEGTSGRAGQFF.

This clonotype showed up many times. The V call is TRBV29-1, the J call TRBJ1-5; D is uncertain. From germline, CDR1 is SQVTM and CDR2 ANQGSEA. The CDR3 loop spans 13 amino acids. V shed 5 bases and J shed 3 bases, with 11 bases lying between them. Here the CDR3 reads CSVRDNYNQPQHF. The CDR3 region has the DNA TGCAGCGTTCGTGACAATTACAATCAGCCCCAGCATTTT.

This chain uses TRBV9 with TRBJ2-2; the D gene is possibly TRBD1 (5 bases). There are 16 residues in the CDR3. The germline gives CDR1 SGDLS, CDR2 YYNGEE. Trimming stripped 0 bases from V and 6 bases from J, with 15 bases between. CDR3 region: CASSVVQGSFAGELFF. Here the CDR3 DNA reads TGTGCCAGCAGCGTAGTCCAGGGATCTTTCGCCGGGGAGCTGTTTTTT.

This clonotype was observed a handful of times. The chain's CDR3 is CASSQDQGLAGGLVTDTQYF. The CDR3 DNA is TGCGCCAGCAGCCAAGATCAAGGACTAGCGGGGGGGCTGGTCACAGATACGCAGTATTTT. The rearrangement uses TRBV4-1 and TRBJ2-3, with 15 bases lining up with TRBD2. V dropped 0 bases and J dropped 2; count of bases not matched to a gene: 9. Germline CDR1 is MGHRA and CDR2 is YSYEKL. This CDR3 is 20 amino acids long.

This clonotype has just a few counts. J is TRBJ2-7 and V is TRBV15; unclear D gene. With 8 bases removed from V and 3 bases from J, the gap between germline ends came to 11 bases. The germline V gene has CDR1 LNHNV and CDR2 YYDKDF (reference sequence). CDR3 size: 12 residues. CDR3 DNA: TGTGCCACCGCGGACGCAAACTACGAGCAGTACTTC. It codes for CATADANYEQYF.

This sequence joins TRBV5-5 and TRBJ2-2, with D possibly TRBD2 on 5 matching bases. This CDR3 comprises 12 residues. Germline CDR1 SGHKS, CDR2 YYEKEE (reference sequence). Deletions cut 5 bases from V and 6 bases from J, with 8 bases between. This CDR3 reads CASRLRAGELFF. CDR3 DNA: TGTGCCAGCAGGCTGAGGGCCGGGGAGCTGTTTTTT.

The chain links TRBV3-1 to TRBJ2-7, with 7 nucleotides matching TRBD1. This CDR3 contains 16 residues. The V segment lost 3 bases and the J segment 1 base; nucleotides outside the gene matches: 9. CDR1 and CDR2 from the germline V gene are LGHDT and YNNKEL (reference sequence). The CDR3 loop reads CASSHAGQVKSYEQYF. The CDR3 DNA follows: TGTGCCAGCAGCCATGCCGGACAGGTTAAGTCCTACGAGCAGTACTTC.

In DNA form, the CDR3 reads TGCGCCAGCAGCCAAGAGGGCGGGGGGAGGTTCACCCAGTACTTC. Its protein product is CASSQEGGGRFTQYF. The rearrangement links TRBV4-3 to TRBJ2-5; 8 bases line up with TRBD2. The V gene's germline CDR1 is LGHNA and CDR2 YSLEER. This CDR3 has 15 residues. The V and J ends lost 0 bases and 8 bases, in that order; junction bases with no gene match: 8.

There are a few counts of this clonotype. CDR3 DNA: TGCGCCAGCAGCCTTCAGAGCGGACCCTACAATGAGCAGTTCTTC. Amino acid sequence: CASSLQSGPYNEQFF. The chain is built from TRBV4-3 and TRBJ2-1, with D possibly TRBD2 on 5 matching bases. V was trimmed by 4 bases and J by 2 bases, leaving 12 bases between them. The CDR3 has 15 amino acids. Per germline, CDR1 LGHNA and CDR2 YSLEER.